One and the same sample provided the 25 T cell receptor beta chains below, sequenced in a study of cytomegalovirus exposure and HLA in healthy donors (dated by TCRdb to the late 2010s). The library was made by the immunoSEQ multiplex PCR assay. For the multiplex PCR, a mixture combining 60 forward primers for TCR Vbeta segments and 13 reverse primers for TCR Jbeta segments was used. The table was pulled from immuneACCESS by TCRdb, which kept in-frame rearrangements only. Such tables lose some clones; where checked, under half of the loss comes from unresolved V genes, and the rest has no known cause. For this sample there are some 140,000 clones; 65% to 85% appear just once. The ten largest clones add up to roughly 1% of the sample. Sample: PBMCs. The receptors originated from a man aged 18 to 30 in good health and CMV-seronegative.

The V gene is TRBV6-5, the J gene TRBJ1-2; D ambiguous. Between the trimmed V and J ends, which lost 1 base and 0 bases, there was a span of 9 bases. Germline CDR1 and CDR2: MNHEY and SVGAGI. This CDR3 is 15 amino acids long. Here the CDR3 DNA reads TGTGCCAGCAGTTACTTAGAAACTTCTAACTATGGCTACACCTTC. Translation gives CASSYLETSNYGYTF.

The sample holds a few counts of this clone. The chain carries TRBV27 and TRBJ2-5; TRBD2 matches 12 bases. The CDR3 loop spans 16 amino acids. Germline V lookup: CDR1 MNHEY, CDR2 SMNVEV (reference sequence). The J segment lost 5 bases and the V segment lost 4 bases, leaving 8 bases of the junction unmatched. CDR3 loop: CASSYSTSGGVETQYF. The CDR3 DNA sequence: TGTGCCAGCAGTTACTCGACTAGCGGGGGAGTGGAGACCCAGTACTTC.

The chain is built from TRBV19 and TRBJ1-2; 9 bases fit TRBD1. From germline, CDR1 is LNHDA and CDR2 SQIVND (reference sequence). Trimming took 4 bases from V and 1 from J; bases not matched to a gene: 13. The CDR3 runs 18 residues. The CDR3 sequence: CASSTGNRGRVVNYGYTF. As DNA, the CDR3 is TGTGCCAGTAGTACCGGCAACAGGGGGCGAGTAGTTAACTATGGCTACACCTTC.

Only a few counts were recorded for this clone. Here the CDR3 DNA reads TGCAGTGCTAGAGTCGACTATGGCTACACCTTC. Translated: CSARVDYGYTF. J is TRBJ1-2 and V is TRBV20-1; D remains unclear. V lost 1 base to trimming and J lost 3 bases, with 3 bases between them. The CDR3 has 11 residues. Looked up from germline, CDR1 is DFQATT and CDR2 is SNEGSKA (reference sequence).

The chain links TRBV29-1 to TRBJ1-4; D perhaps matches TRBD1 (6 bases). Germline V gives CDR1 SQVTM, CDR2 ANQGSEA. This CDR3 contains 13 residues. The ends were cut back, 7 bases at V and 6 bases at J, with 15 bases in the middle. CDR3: CSGGGDRYEKLFF. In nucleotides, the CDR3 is TGCAGCGGAGGGGGGGACCGCTATGAAAAACTGTTTTTT.

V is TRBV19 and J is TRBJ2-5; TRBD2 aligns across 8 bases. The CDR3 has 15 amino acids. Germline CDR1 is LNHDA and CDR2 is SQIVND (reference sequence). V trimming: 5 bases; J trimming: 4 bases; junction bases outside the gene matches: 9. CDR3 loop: CASSPPRGGVETQYF. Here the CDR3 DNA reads TGTGCCAGTAGTCCCCCTCGGGGGGGCGTAGAGACCCAGTACTTC.

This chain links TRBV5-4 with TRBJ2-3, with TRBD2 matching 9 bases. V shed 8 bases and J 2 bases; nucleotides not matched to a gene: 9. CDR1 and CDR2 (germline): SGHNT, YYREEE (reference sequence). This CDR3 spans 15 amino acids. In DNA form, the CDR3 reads TGTGCCAGTGTGACTAGCGGTTCGTCCACAGATACGCAGTATTTT. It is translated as CASVTSGSSTDTQYF.

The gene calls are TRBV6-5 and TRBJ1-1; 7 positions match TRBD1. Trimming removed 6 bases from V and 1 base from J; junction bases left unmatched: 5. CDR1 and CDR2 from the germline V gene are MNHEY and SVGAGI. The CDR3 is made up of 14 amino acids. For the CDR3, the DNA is TGTGCCAGCAGCCGCCGGGACAGGAACACTGAAGCTTTCTTT. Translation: CASSRRDRNTEAFF.

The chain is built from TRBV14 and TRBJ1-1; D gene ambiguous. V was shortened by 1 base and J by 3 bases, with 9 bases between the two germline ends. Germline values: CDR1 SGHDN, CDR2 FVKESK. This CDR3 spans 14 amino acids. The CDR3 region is CASSQALIYTEAFF. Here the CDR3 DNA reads TGTGCCAGCAGCCAAGCACTCATATACACTGAAGCTTTCTTT. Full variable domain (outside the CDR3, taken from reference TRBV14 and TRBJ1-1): EAGVTQFPSHSVIEKGQTVTLRCDPISGHDNLYWYRRVMGKEIKFLLHFVKESKQDESGMPNNRFLAERTGGTYSTLKVQPAELEDSGVYFCASSQALIYTEAFFGQGTRLTVV.

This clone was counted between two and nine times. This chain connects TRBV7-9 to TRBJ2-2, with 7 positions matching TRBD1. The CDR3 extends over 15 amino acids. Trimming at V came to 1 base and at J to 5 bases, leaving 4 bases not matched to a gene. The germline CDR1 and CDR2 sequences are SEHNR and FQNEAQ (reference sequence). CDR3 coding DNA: TGTGCCAGCAGCTTAGACAGGGGATGGACCGGGGAGCTGTTTTTT. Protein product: CASSLDRGWTGELFF.

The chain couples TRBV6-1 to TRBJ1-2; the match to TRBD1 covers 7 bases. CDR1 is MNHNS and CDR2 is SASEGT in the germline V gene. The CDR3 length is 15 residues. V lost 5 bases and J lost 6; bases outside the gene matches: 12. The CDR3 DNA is TGTGCCAGCAGTCCCCCACCGCCAGACAGGGATGGCTACACCTTC. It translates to CASSPPPPDRDGYTF.

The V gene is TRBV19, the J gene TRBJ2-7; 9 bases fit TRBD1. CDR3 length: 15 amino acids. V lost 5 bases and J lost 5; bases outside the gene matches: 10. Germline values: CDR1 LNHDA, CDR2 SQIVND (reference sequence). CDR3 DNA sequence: TGTGCCAGTAGTCAACTGACAGGGGGGGCCAACGAGCAGTACTTC. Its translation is CASSQLTGGANEQYF.

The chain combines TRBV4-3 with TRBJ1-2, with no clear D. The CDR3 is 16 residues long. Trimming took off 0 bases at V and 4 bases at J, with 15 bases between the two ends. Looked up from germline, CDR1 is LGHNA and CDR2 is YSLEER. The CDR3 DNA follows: TGCGCCAGCAGCCAAGATACTGGGTTTTCGGGCTATGGCTACACCTTC. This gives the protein CASSQDTGFSGYGYTF.

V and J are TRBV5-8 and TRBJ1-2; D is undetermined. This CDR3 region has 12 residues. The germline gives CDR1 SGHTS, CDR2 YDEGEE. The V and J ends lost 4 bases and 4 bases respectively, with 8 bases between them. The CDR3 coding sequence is TGTGCCAGCAGCCCCCTATCCTATGGCTACACCTTC. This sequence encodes CASSPLSYGYTF.

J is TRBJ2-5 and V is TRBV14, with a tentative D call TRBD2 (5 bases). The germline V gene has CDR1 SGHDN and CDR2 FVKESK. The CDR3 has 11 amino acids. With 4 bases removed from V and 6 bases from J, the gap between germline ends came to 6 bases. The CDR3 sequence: CASSPGKTQYF. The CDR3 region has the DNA TGTGCCAGCAGCCCGGGAAAGACCCAGTACTTC.

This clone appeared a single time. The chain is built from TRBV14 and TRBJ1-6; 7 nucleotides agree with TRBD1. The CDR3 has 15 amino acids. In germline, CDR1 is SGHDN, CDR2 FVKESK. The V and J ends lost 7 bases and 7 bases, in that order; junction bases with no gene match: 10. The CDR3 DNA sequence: TGTGCCAGCACGCCCTGGGACAGTCGAAATTCACCCCTCCACTTT. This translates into CASTPWDSRNSPLHF.

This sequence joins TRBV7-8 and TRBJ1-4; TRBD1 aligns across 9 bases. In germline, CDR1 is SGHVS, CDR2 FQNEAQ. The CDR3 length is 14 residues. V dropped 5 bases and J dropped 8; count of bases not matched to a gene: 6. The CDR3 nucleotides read TGTGCCAGCAGCCGAAGACAGGGGGGGGAAAAACTGTTTTTT. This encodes CASSRRQGGEKLFF.

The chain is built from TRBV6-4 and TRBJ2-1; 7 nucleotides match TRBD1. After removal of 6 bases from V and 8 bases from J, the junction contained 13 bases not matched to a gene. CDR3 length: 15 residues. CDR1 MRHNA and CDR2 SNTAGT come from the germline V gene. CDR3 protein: CASSPRGQGRDEQFF. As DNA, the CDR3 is TGTGCCAGCAGCCCAAGGGGGCAGGGTCGGGATGAGCAGTTCTTC.

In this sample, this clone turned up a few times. The CDR3 reads CASGAGNVNEQFF. CDR3 nucleotide sequence: TGTGCCAGCGGAGCGGGGAATGTGAATGAGCAGTTCTTC. The V and J genes are TRBV9 and TRBJ2-1; TRBD2 aligns across 7 bases. V shed 7 bases, J shed 7 bases, and the junction held 8 bases outside the gene matches. Germline V lookup: CDR1 SGDLS, CDR2 YYNGEE. CDR3 size: 13 residues.

CDR3 amino acids: CASSPGGQVLSTGELFF. The CDR3 DNA follows: TGTGCCAGCAGCCCCGGCGGACAGGTGCTTAGCACCGGGGAGCTGTTTTTT. The chain is built from TRBV5-4 and TRBJ2-2, with 7 bases lining up with TRBD1. Germline CDR1 is SGHNT and CDR2 is YYREEE (reference sequence). The CDR3 has 17 residues. The V gene end was trimmed by 4 bases and the J gene end by 4 bases; junction bases not matched to a gene: 13.

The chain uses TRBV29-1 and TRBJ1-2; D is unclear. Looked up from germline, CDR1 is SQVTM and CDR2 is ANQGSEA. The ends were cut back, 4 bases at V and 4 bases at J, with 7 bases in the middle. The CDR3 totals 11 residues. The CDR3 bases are TGCAGCGTTGCATGGCTCTATGGCTACACCTTC. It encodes CSVAWLYGYTF.

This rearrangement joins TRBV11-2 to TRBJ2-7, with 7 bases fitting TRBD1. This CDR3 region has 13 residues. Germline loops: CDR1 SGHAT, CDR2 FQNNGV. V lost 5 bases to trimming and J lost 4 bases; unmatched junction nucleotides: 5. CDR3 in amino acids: CASSPDRAYEQYF. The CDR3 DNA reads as TGTGCCAGCAGCCCAGACAGGGCGTACGAGCAGTACTTC.

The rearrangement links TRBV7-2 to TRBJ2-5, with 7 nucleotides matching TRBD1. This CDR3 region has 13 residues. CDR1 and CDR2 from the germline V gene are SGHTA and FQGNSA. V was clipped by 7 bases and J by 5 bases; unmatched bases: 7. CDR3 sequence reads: CASTRVDRETQYF. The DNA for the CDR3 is TGTGCCAGCACCCGGGTGGACAGGGAGACCCAGTACTTC.

The CDR3 bases are TGTGCCAGCAGCCAAATCGGGGGGCGCCACTCCTACAATGAGCAGTTCTTC. This translates into CASSQIGGRHSYNEQFF. This chain connects TRBV5-4 to TRBJ2-1; D may be TRBD2 (7 bases). In germline, CDR1 is SGHNT, CDR2 YYREEE (reference sequence). CDR3 length: 17 residues. The ends were cut back, 4 bases at V and 0 bases at J, with 17 bases in the middle.

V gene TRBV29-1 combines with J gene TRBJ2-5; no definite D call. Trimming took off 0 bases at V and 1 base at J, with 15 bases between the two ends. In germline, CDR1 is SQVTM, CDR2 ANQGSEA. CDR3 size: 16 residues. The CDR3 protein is CSVEEQAGPIQETQYF. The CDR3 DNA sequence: TGCAGCGTTGAAGAACAAGCAGGCCCTATCCAAGAGACCCAGTACTTC.